The rows below give T cell receptor beta chains drawn from one sample of a study of long-term antiretroviral therapy in people with HIV. Assay used: immunoSEQ multiplex PCR; TCRdb lists only in-frame clones, some missing. The sample holds approximately 19,000 clones, almost 80% seen once. Sample: unsorted PBMCs, taken 2.3 years after starting antiretroviral therapy. The source is a woman aged 40 to 49 with HIV. Each CDR3 is given without its conserved first and last residue. Some rows have no size entry. The others give once, few or many, or a class for an expanded clone.

ASSLEGGGRIDEQY	once	TRBV5-1
ASSAGHINTEAF	NA	TRBV2
AISGGVEQF	NA	TRBV10-3
ASSQSGSGVLLATNEKLF	NA	TRBV4-1
ASSLSGYEKLF	NA	TRBV7-2
ASSVLSGGVATDTQY	once	TRBV9
ASSSDSPLEAF	NA	TRBV5-1
ASSLWVAGDTGELF	once	TRBV7-2
ASSLRAEQETQY	few	TRBV5-4
ASSLAPGGLLNTEAF	NA	TRBV5-1
AWSTLRGT	NA	TRBV30
ASSLRQGVGSYEQY	NA	TRBV5-1
ASSPLESDEQF	once	TRBV18
ASSSRTSGDNEQF	NA	TRBV5-4
ASSPVGTGHSPLH	NA	TRBV5-1
ASSLRDTPYNEQF	NA	TRBV7-8
ASSSLGQGTYEQY	few	TRBV7-9
ASRSIALAGAGDTQY	NA	TRBV5-5
ASSGLAGGHNEQF	NA	TRBV6-5
ASSWSTTNEKLF	NA	TRBV5-1
AISENGPYGYT	NA	TRBV10-3
ASKEGARGEAF	NA	TRBV19
ASSLLSGGPYEQY	NA	TRBV5-1
ASSYLAGDEQY	NA	TRBV6-5
SVVGQNTGELF	NA	TRBV29-1
ASGKGWREFGELF	once	TRBV7-8
ASSILTGSNYGYT	NA	TRBV5-1
ASSWFVFGANVLT	NA	TRBV5-1
ASIPPGGYNQPQH	NA	TRBV19
ASSEGRSSYNEQF	NA	TRBV6-4
ASSARGGSYEQY	NA	TRBV6-1
ASSPFSGEVETQY	NA	TRBV7-9
ASGPGSNQPQH	NA	TRBV30
ASGLVSGGSGYT	NA	TRBV12-5
ASSPRQGALYGYT	NA	TRBV4-2
ASSAGLTLSTDTQY	NA	TRBV9
ASSQLRTASSYNSPLH	once	TRBV14
ASSLEDTGELF	once	TRBV6-5
ASSSLREGPHADTQY	NA	TRBV7-8
ASRLYVGETQY	NA	TRBV27
ASSFQTQGDYT	NA	TRBV6-5
ASSQRTGAGNTIY	NA	TRBV4-3
ASSITGAADNEQL	NA	TRBV7-9
ASSYGRTGSTEAF	NA	TRBV6-5
SVVMGTVGAF	NA	TRBV29-1
ASSPDPGNEQF	NA	TRBV9
ASSLEGLALGTQY	few	TRBV5-6